The clone carrying this T cell receptor beta chain has a handful of counts. An end of the junction differs from the germline gene, which may be a read error. Participants spanned ages about 18 to 100 years and resided in about 25 US areas. Researchers sorted participants into cohorts using their self-reported clinical history. Cohort 3 donors counted as recovered after two negative PCRs, clearance, or resolved symptoms. The germline CDR1 and CDR2 sequences are SGHNT and YYREEE (reference sequence). The CDR3 length is 13 residues. The sample belongs to a study of blood T cell repertoires in COVID-19. Overall study context: The origin of the acute and convalescent COVID-19 samples was the United States, Italy and Spain.

Here immunoSEQ multiplex PCR was the method, and the copy in TCRdb shows in-frame clones only, minus some. The data hold 250,000 or so clones, with around 82% observed a single time. This TCR derives from a man between 45 and 60 years old who had recovered from COVID-19. The chain couples TRBV5-4 to TRBJ1-2, with TRBD1 matching over 8 bases. The specimen sequenced was PBMCs or T cells enriched from blood (not recorded which). The CDR3 DNA reads as TGTGCCAGCACCTTGGACAGGGACTATGGCTACACCTTC. Translated: CASTLDRDYGYTF.